These 18 T cell receptor beta chains were all obtained from the same sample, sequenced in a study of blood T cell repertoires in COVID-19. Only in-frame clones appear in the TCRdb table, and some are missing; sequencing was by immunoSEQ multiplex PCR. The sample holds 50,000 to 55,000 clones; 75% to 90% are singletons and the top ten take approximately 6.4%. What was sequenced was peripheral blood. The origin of the receptors is a man between 60 and 70 years old with acute or convalescent COVID-19.

The chain recombines TRBV6-1 with TRBJ2-7; 10 bases map to TRBD2. The CDR3 is 16 amino acids. Germline CDR1 and CDR2: MNHNS and SASEGT. V trimming: 3 bases; J trimming: 4 bases; junction bases outside the gene matches: 9. CDR3 DNA: TGTGCCAGCAGTGACGCGCTAGCGGGAGTAGTTTACGAGCAGTACTTC. It yields the protein CASSDALAGVVYEQYF.

The chain combines TRBV24-1 with TRBJ2-3; D remains ambiguous. Trimming cost V 7 bases and J 0 bases, with 10 bases left between them. Per germline, CDR1 KGHDR and CDR2 SFDVKD. The CDR3 spans 14 residues. The CDR3 nucleotides read TGTGCCACCAGGGGCCTCCTTAGCACAGATACGCAGTATTTT. It is translated as CATRGLLSTDTQYF.

This sequence joins TRBV15 and TRBJ1-5; D gene uncertain. This CDR3 is 16 amino acids long. The V end lost 0 bases, the J end lost 1 base, and 10 bases lay between the germline ends. The germline gives CDR1 LNHNV, CDR2 YYDKDF (reference sequence). The CDR3 sequence is CATSRDPGLSNQPQHF. CDR3 coding DNA: TGTGCCACCAGCAGAGATCCGGGGTTGAGCAATCAGCCCCAGCATTTT.

The chain employs TRBV9 and TRBJ2-5; D is uncertain. V was pared by 3 bases and J by 2 bases, with 8 bases between. This CDR3 comprises 13 residues. The germline CDR1 and CDR2 sequences are SGDLS and YYNGEE. The CDR3 sequence: CASSARLQETQYF. CDR3 coding DNA: TGTGCCAGCAGCGCCCGGTTACAAGAGACCCAGTACTTC.

The rearrangement links TRBV9 to TRBJ2-2, with 11 bases aligning to TRBD2. Per the germline V gene, CDR1 is SGDLS and CDR2 is YYNGEE. The ends lost 3 bases at V and 8 bases at J; junction bases unmatched: 6. The CDR3 has 15 amino acids. The chain's CDR3 is CASSDLAGGGGELFF. In nucleotides, the CDR3 is TGTGCCAGCAGCGACCTAGCGGGAGGTGGTGGGGAGCTGTTTTTT.

The chain is built from TRBV7-8 and TRBJ2-7; 9 bases are shared with TRBD2. Germline V lookup: CDR1 SGHVS, CDR2 FQNEAQ. The CDR3 loop spans 15 amino acids. The ends lost 4 bases at V and 7 bases at J; junction bases unmatched: 11. The CDR3 bases are TGTGCCAGCAGCTCCAATAGCGGGAGCCCCTGGGAGCAGTACTTC. Its translation is CASSSNSGSPWEQYF.

The rearrangement uses TRBV7-9 and TRBJ1-5; D perhaps matches TRBD1 (5 bases). CDR1 is SEHNR and CDR2 is FQNEAQ in the germline V gene (reference sequence). This CDR3 is 12 amino acids long. Trimming cost V 6 bases and J 7 bases, with 10 bases left between them. CDR3 sequence (DNA): TGTGCCAGCAGTCTTGACAGCCAGCCCCAGCATTTT. Encoded protein: CASSLDSQPQHF.

The chain is built from TRBV5-6 and TRBJ2-1, with D perhaps matching TRBD1 (5 bases). Between the trimmed V and J ends, which lost 0 bases and 7 bases, there was a span of 8 bases. Germline CDR1 SGHDT, CDR2 YYEEEE. This CDR3 is built from 13 residues. CDR3 residues: CASSLDRTNEQFF. The DNA of the CDR3 is TGTGCCAGCAGCTTGGACAGGACAAATGAGCAGTTCTTC.

The V gene is TRBV29-1, the J gene TRBJ2-2, with 9 bases matching TRBD1. CDR1 is SQVTM and CDR2 is ANQGSEA in the germline V gene. V lost 7 bases to trimming and J lost 4 bases; unmatched junction nucleotides: 4. The CDR3 is 13 residues long. CDR3 in amino acids: CSGQTGGTGELFF. The DNA for the CDR3 is TGCAGCGGACAGACAGGGGGCACCGGGGAGCTGTTTTTT.

The chain uses TRBV28 and TRBJ1-1; the D gene is possibly TRBD1 (6 bases). The germline V gene encodes CDR1 MDHEN and CDR2 SYDVKM. The V end was cut by 5 bases, the J end by 1 base, with 14 bases between. The CDR3 has 15 residues. The CDR3 DNA reads TGTGCCAGCAGTCGCAAGGGAGGGGGGAACACTGAAGCTTTCTTT. It specifies CASSRKGGGNTEAFF. Full variable domain (outside the CDR3, taken from reference TRBV28 and TRBJ1-1): DVKVTQSSRYLVKRTGEKVFLECVQDMDHENMFWYRQDPGLGLRLIYFSYDVKMKEKGDIPEGYSVSREKKERFSLILESASTNQTSMYLCASSRKGGGNTEAFFGQGTRLTVV.

The genes are TRBV7-9 and TRBJ2-7; possible D gene TRBD1, 6 bases. The V gene lost 5 bases and the J gene lost 2 bases, with 16 bases spanning the gap. Germline values: CDR1 SEHNR, CDR2 FQNEAQ (reference sequence). CDR3 length: 15 residues. The CDR3 reads CASSLGAAMAYEQYF. DNA for the CDR3: TGTGCCAGCAGCCTGGGGGCCGCTATGGCCTACGAGCAGTACTTC.

This clone was seen a handful of times. The chain has TRBV5-1 and TRBJ1-1; unclear D gene. The CDR3 spans 15 residues. CDR1 SGHRS and CDR2 YFSETQ come from the germline V gene. V shed 0 bases and J shed 3 bases, with 12 bases lying between them. For the CDR3, the DNA is TGCGCCAGCAGCTTGGGGCCAATTCGGGACACTGAAGCTTTCTTT. Residues: CASSLGPIRDTEAFF.

V gene TRBV20-1 combines with J gene TRBJ2-5; D may be TRBD2 (5 bases). Germline CDR1 DFQATT, CDR2 SNEGSKA (reference sequence). The CDR3 is 13 residues long. Deletions cut 3 bases from V and 5 bases from J, with 13 bases between. This CDR3 is CSASKTSGETQYF. DNA for the CDR3: TGCAGTGCTAGTAAGACCTCGGGGGAGACCCAGTACTTC.

CDR3 amino acids: CSGRQLNTEAFF. The CDR3 bases are TGCAGCGGGCGACAACTGAACACTGAAGCTTTCTTT. J is TRBJ1-1 and V is TRBV29-1, with D unclear. The CDR3 loop spans 12 amino acids. Looked up from germline, CDR1 is SQVTM and CDR2 is ANQGSEA. Trimming removed 7 bases at V and 0 bases at J, with 9 bases between.

This sequence joins TRBV19 and TRBJ2-3; TRBD2 might be the D (6 bases). Trimming took off 2 bases at V and 6 bases at J, with 21 bases between the two ends. CDR3 size: 17 residues. Germline CDR1 is LNHDA and CDR2 is SQIVND (reference sequence). The CDR3 here is CASSIPSHRDGGDTQYF. CDR3 nucleotides: TGTGCCAGTAGTATACCCTCCCATCGGGACGGAGGGGATACGCAGTATTTT.

The chain has TRBV12-3 or TRBV12-4 and TRBJ1-6, with D hard to call. The CDR3 covers 13 residues. The V gene lost 3 bases and the J gene lost 8 bases, with 8 bases spanning the gap. The CDR3 nucleotides read TGTGCCAGCAGTTTTCGGCAGGATTCACCCCTCCACTTT. Translating it yields CASSFRQDSPLHF.

The CDR3 loop is CASKGTGVEKLFF. In DNA, the CDR3 is TGTGCCAGCAAGGGGACAGGGGTCGAAAAACTGTTTTTT. This sequence joins TRBV2 and TRBJ1-4; 10 bases agree with TRBD1. The CDR3 is 13 residues long. Trimming removed 7 bases from V and 8 bases from J; junction bases left unmatched: 4. The germline V gene has CDR1 SNHLY and CDR2 FYNNEI.

The J gene is TRBJ2-3, the V gene TRBV19; TRBD2 aligns across 7 bases. V shed 1 base and J 0 bases; nucleotides not matched to a gene: 4. The CDR3 sequence is 16 residues long. CDR1 and CDR2 from the germline V gene are LNHDA and SQIVND (reference sequence). The CDR3 loop is CASSIGGGRSTDTQYF. The DNA for the CDR3 is TGTGCCAGTAGTATAGGGGGGGGTCGTAGCACAGATACGCAGTATTTT. The variable domain in full, with the rest retrieved from reference TRBV19 and TRBJ2-3, is DGGITQSPKYLFRKEGQNVTLSCEQNLNHDAMYWYRQDPGQGLRLIYYSQIVNDFQKGDIAEGYSVSREKKESFPLTVTSAQKNPTAFYLCASSIGGGRSTDTQYFGPGTRLTVL.